Presented here are 9 T cell receptor beta chains from one specimen sequenced in a study of CD8 T cells in ankylosing spondylitis. Using its own MiXCR run on the 5' RACE reads, TCRdb lists one record per CDR3 protein. Here the sample spans approximately 400,000 distinct CDR3 sequences, 15% to 20% being singletons. These receptors have no identified antigens. Study-level points and caveats: Among TCR beta sequences, a motif of 7 to 9 highly homologous variants appeared characteristic of ankylosing spondylitis blood.

The material sequenced was blood, either unsorted or a sorted T cell fraction (not recorded which). These receptors all stem from a male donor with ankylosing spondylitis.

This clonotype showed up many times. The chain joins TRBV4-3 to TRBJ1-2; D is possibly TRBD1 (5 bases). The germline gives CDR1 LGHNA, CDR2 YSLEER. V was shortened by 1 base and J by 0 bases, with 9 bases between the two germline ends. The CDR3 runs to 15 residues. CDR3 sequence reads: CASSQGDGTNYGYTF. CDR3 coding DNA: TGCGCCAGCAGCCAAGGGGACGGAACTAACTATGGCTACACCTTC.

With regard to this clonotype: Relative to the germline gene, one junction end is altered; a read error may explain this. V usage is TRBV7-7 and J usage is TRBJ2-5; D might be TRBD1 (6 bases). The CDR3 totals 13 residues. The germline V gene has CDR1 SSHAT and CDR2 FNYEAQ (reference sequence). This CDR3 reads CASSSRTGETQYF. In nucleotides, the CDR3 is TGTGCTAGCAGCTCGCGAACAGGGGAGACCCAGTACTTC.

V and J are TRBV6-1 and TRBJ1-2; D gene ambiguous. Trimming removed 5 bases at V and 3 bases at J, with 25 bases between. Germline CDR1 is MNHNS and CDR2 is SASEGT. The CDR3 length is 18 residues. The CDR3 DNA reads as TGTGCCAGCAGTCGCGGTGCCAAGCACAAGGGTCCCCACTATGGCTACACCTTC. Its translation is CASSRGAKHKGPHYGYTF.

V is TRBV12-3 or TRBV12-4 and J is TRBJ1-1, with D maybe TRBD1 (6 bases). This CDR3 has 15 amino acids. Deletions cut 3 bases from V and 1 base from J, with 12 bases between. The CDR3 sequence: CASSLGASKNTEAFF. The DNA for the CDR3 is TGTGCCAGCAGTTTGGGGGCCTCGAAGAACACTGAAGCTTTCTTT.

V and J are TRBV3-1 and TRBJ2-2; 8 positions match TRBD1. Trimming removed 5 bases from V and 5 bases from J; junction bases left unmatched: 7. Looked up from germline, CDR1 is LGHDT and CDR2 is YNNKEL (reference sequence). CDR3 length equals 15 residues. DNA for the CDR3: TGTGCCAGCAGCTTGACAGGGGATGGAACCGGGGAGCTGTTTTTT. Translation: CASSLTGDGTGELFF.

The chain combines TRBV5-1 with TRBJ2-5; 7 positions agree with TRBD1. CDR1 and CDR2 from the germline V gene are SGHRS and YFSETQ. Losses at the gene ends were 1 base for V and 4 bases for J; bases not matched to a gene: 4. CDR3 length equals 14 residues. The CDR3: CASSLTTGRETQYF. DNA of the CDR3: TGCGCCAGCAGCTTGACGACAGGGCGAGAGACCCAGTACTTC.

This clonotype was recorded many times. This chain links TRBV28 with TRBJ2-1, with 13 nucleotides matching TRBD2. The length of the CDR3 is 16 residues. Unmatched junction bases numbered 7, after V lost 5 bases and J lost 6 bases. Germline V CDR1 and CDR2: MDHEN, SYDVKM. As DNA, the CDR3 is TGTGCCAGCAGTCGGGGGACTAGCGGGATGTCCAATGAGCAGTTCTTC. Protein: CASSRGTSGMSNEQFF.

The V call is TRBV11-2, the J call TRBJ1-2; D may be TRBD1 (6 bases). Trimming pared 3 bases from V and 6 bases from J, leaving 14 bases between. The CDR3 is made up of 14 amino acids. Germline CDR1 is SGHAT and CDR2 is FQNNGV. The CDR3 spells CASSLGWAGDGYTF. As DNA, the CDR3 is TGTGCCAGCAGCTTGGGGTGGGCAGGGGATGGCTACACCTTC.

This clonotype was detected a few times. V usage is TRBV29-1 and J usage is TRBJ2-5, with 7 bases aligning to TRBD1. Per the germline V gene, CDR1 is SQVTM and CDR2 is ANQGSEA. The CDR3 loop spans 12 amino acids. V was clipped by 8 bases and J by 4 bases; unmatched bases: 7. CDR3 amino acids: CSSRAGGETQYF. The CDR3, as DNA: TGCAGCTCGAGGGCAGGGGGAGAGACCCAGTACTTC.